The 8 T cell receptor beta chains below all came from one sample that was sequenced in a study of cytomegalovirus exposure and HLA in healthy donors. PCR employed 60 Vbeta and 13 Jbeta primers. The protocol was immunoSEQ multiplex PCR, while the TCRdb copy is restricted to in-frame clones and leaves out a portion. The sample includes 84,000 or so clones, approximately 80% of them seen just once. The sample taken for sequencing was PBMCs. These receptor sequences come from a man in his thirties or forties in good health and CMV-seronegative.

The J gene is TRBJ1-5, the V gene TRBV19; D possibly corresponds to TRBD1 (6 bases). Germline assignment: CDR1 LNHDA and CDR2 SQIVND (reference sequence). The CDR3 has 14 amino acids. V shed 3 bases and J shed 6 bases, with 12 bases lying between them. The CDR3 DNA reads TGTGCCAGTAGTATCGACAGGTTTAGTCAGCCCCAGCATTTT. It specifies CASSIDRFSQPQHF.

The gene calls are TRBV7-2 and TRBJ2-7, with 9 nucleotides matching TRBD2. CDR1 is SGHTA, CDR2 FQGNSA, per germline. There are 17 residues in the CDR3. V shed 5 bases, J shed 0 bases, and the junction held 11 bases outside the gene matches. The CDR3 DNA sequence: TGTGCCAGCAGCACCAGCCTCCGAGCGGGAGGCTCCTACGAGCAGTACTTC. This translates into CASSTSLRAGGSYEQYF. Supplemented by reference TRBV7-2 and TRBJ2-7, the full variable domain reads GAGVSQSPSNKVTEKGKDVELRCDPISGHTALYWYRQSLGQGLEFLIYFQGNSAPDKSGLPSDRFSAERTGGSVSTLTIQRTQQEDSAVYLCASSTSLRAGGSYEQYFGPGTRLTVT.

Only one count was recorded for this clone. The V call is TRBV15, the J call TRBJ2-1; D perhaps matches TRBD2 (6 bases). The CDR3 is made up of 13 amino acids. The V end lost 8 bases, the J end lost 5 bases, and 13 bases lay between the germline ends. The germline V gene has CDR1 LNHNV and CDR2 YYDKDF (reference sequence). CDR3 loop: CATASGLNNEQFF. The CDR3 coding sequence is TGTGCCACCGCAAGCGGACTAAACAATGAGCAGTTCTTC.

In DNA, the CDR3 is TGTGCCAGCAGTTTAACAGATGCTAGCACAGATACGCAGTATTTT. Translated: CASSLTDASTDTQYF. This chain links TRBV28 with TRBJ2-3, with no clear D. From germline, CDR1 is MDHEN and CDR2 SYDVKM. This CDR3 spans 15 amino acids. Trimming pared 2 bases from V and 0 bases from J, leaving 9 bases between. The full variable domain, with the rest looked up from reference TRBV28 and TRBJ2-3, is DVKVTQSSRYLVKRTGEKVFLECVQDMDHENMFWYRQDPGLGLRLIYFSYDVKMKEKGDIPEGYSVSREKKERFSLILESASTNQTSMYLCASSLTDASTDTQYFGPGTRLTVL.

The CDR3 region is CASSRPNRRGPLTDTQYF. The CDR3 DNA reads TGTGCCAGCAGCCGCCCGAACAGGCGTGGCCCCTTGACAGATACGCAGTATTTT. The chain recombines TRBV7-8 with TRBJ2-3, with a possible D match to TRBD1 (5 bases). The germline V gene encodes CDR1 SGHVS and CDR2 FQNEAQ. V was shortened by 5 bases and J by 3 bases, with 24 bases between the two germline ends. This CDR3 contains 18 residues.

The chain employs TRBV5-6 and TRBJ1-2, with D possibly being TRBD1 (6 bases). CDR3 length: 16 residues. Germline assignment: CDR1 SGHDT and CDR2 YYEEEE. V was trimmed by 4 bases and J by 0 bases, leaving 16 bases between them. This CDR3 is CASSPRDTWANYGYTF. In DNA, the CDR3 is TGTGCCAGCAGCCCTCGGGACACATGGGCTAACTATGGCTACACCTTC.

The V call is TRBV4-2, the J call TRBJ2-2; TRBD2 matches 9 bases. Trimming cost V 5 bases and J 7 bases; bases outside gene matches: 8. The CDR3 sequence is 15 residues long. CDR1 and CDR2 from the germline V gene are LGHNA and YNFKEQ. The CDR3 loop reads CASSKGGGANGELFF. The CDR3, as DNA: TGTGCCAGCAGCAAGGGCGGGGGGGCAAACGGGGAGCTGTTTTTT.

This chain connects TRBV7-6 to TRBJ2-5, with 8 bases that match TRBD1. The CDR3 is made up of 15 amino acids. Germline CDR1 SGHVS, CDR2 FNYEAQ. After removal of 5 bases from V and 2 bases from J, the junction contained 7 bases not matched to a gene. CDR3 protein: CASSTGQGRQETQYF. Written as DNA, the CDR3 is TGTGCCAGCAGCACCGGACAGGGCCGACAAGAGACCCAGTACTTC. Full variable domain (rest looked up from reference TRBV7-6 and TRBJ2-5): GAGVSQSPRYKVTKRGQDVALRCDPISGHVSLYWYRQALGQGPEFLTYFNYEAQQDKSGLPNDRFSAERPEGSISTLTIQRTEQRDSAMYRCASSTGQGRQETQYFGPGTRLLVL.